The 6 T cell receptor beta chains presented below share a single source sample, sequenced in a study of blood T cell repertoires in COVID-19. Generated by immunoSEQ multiplex PCR, the TCRdb table keeps only in-frame clones and is missing some. The sample records 90,000 to 130,000 clones, roughly four fifths being singletons. What was sequenced was peripheral blood. The receptors here all came from a woman aged 55-69 years with acute or convalescent COVID-19.

The genes are TRBV20-1 and TRBJ2-1; a possible D gene is TRBD1 (5 bases). Germline V gene data show CDR1 as DFQATT and CDR2 as SNEGSKA (reference sequence). The CDR3 covers 11 residues. V was clipped by 6 bases and J by 5 bases, with 8 bases between them. The CDR3 here is CSATQDNEQFF. CDR3 DNA: TGCAGTGCGACACAGGACAATGAGCAGTTCTTC.

DNA for the CDR3: TGTGCCAGCAGCCCGACAGGGGTAGGGACGACTAATGAAAAACTGTTTTTT. As protein: CASSPTGVGTTNEKLFF. The chain uses TRBV3-1 (or the pseudogene TRBV3-2) and TRBJ1-4; 8 bases fit TRBD1. Germline V lookup: CDR1 LGHDT, CDR2 YNNKEL (reference sequence). The V and J ends lost 4 bases and 2 bases, in that order; junction bases with no gene match: 9. This CDR3 comprises 17 residues.

The J gene is TRBJ2-1, the V gene TRBV5-4, with TRBD2 identical over 13 bases. J gave up 9 bases and V 0 bases, and 6 bases lay outside the gene matches. Germline CDR1 reads SGHNT; CDR2 reads YYREEE (reference sequence). The CDR3 sequence is 16 residues long. As DNA, the CDR3 is TGTGCCAGCAGCTTGGCCGGGACTAGCGGGGAGGGTGAGCAGTTCTTC. This codes for CASSLAGTSGEGEQFF. Filled out from reference TRBV5-4 and TRBJ2-1, the complete variable domain reads ETGVTQSPTHLIKTRGQQVTLRCSSQSGHNTVSWYQQALGQGPQFIFQYYREEENGRGNFPPRFSGLQFPNYSSELNVNALELDDSALYLCASSLAGTSGEGEQFFGPGTRLTVL.

V usage is TRBV19 and J usage is TRBJ1-4; 8 bases agree with TRBD1. CDR1 and CDR2 (germline): LNHDA, SQIVND (reference sequence). J was trimmed by 4 bases and V by 5 bases; bases with no gene match: 6. CDR3 length equals 15 residues. In nucleotides, the CDR3 is TGTGCCAGTAGTCTCGACAGGGGCCGTAATGAAAAACTGTTTTTT. Translating it yields CASSLDRGRNEKLFF.

This chain uses TRBV2 with TRBJ1-2, with TRBD1 matching over 7 bases. Germline assignment: CDR1 SNHLY and CDR2 FYNNEI. This CDR3 contains 16 residues. Losses at the gene ends were 5 bases for V and 2 bases for J; bases not matched to a gene: 11. CDR3 residues: CASSQDTGEKNYGYTF. The CDR3 region has the DNA TGTGCCAGCAGTCAAGACACAGGGGAGAAAAACTATGGCTACACCTTC.

This CDR3 is CATRGGPGDQETQYF. In DNA, the CDR3 is TGTGCTACCAGAGGGGGTCCAGGGGACCAAGAGACCCAGTACTTC. V usage is TRBV12-5 and J usage is TRBJ2-5, with a tentative D call TRBD1 (6 bases). The CDR3 extends over 15 amino acids. The germline gives CDR1 LGHNT, CDR2 FRNRAP. V lost 10 bases and J 0 bases, leaving 18 bases between the germline ends.